This T cell receptor beta chain was sequenced for a study of T cell responses to AZD1222 COVID-19 vaccine. Trimming at V came to 5 bases and at J to 7 bases, leaving 12 bases not matched to a gene. The CDR3 has 15 amino acids. Germline CDR1 reads SGHTA; CDR2 reads FQGNSA. Assay used: immunoSEQ multiplex PCR; TCRdb lists only in-frame clones, some missing. This sample has 180,000 or so clones, with more than 80% found just once. Notes on this clone: Its antigen is not identified.

Study-wide results and limits: Clonal diversity was possibly underestimated, and white British individuals and females predominated among donors. Variant regions that are unmutated are reportedly the target of nearly half of spike-specific TCRs. Repertoire sampling happened only post peak T cell response.

The chain carries TRBV7-2 and TRBJ1-2; 8 positions match TRBD1. The sequences come from peripheral blood, collected on day 0 of AZD1222 vaccination. The receptor's source is an adult in good health. CDR3: CASSLTGELGGGYTF. For the CDR3, the DNA is TGTGCCAGCAGCCTGACAGGGGAACTGGGTGGTGGCTACACCTTC.